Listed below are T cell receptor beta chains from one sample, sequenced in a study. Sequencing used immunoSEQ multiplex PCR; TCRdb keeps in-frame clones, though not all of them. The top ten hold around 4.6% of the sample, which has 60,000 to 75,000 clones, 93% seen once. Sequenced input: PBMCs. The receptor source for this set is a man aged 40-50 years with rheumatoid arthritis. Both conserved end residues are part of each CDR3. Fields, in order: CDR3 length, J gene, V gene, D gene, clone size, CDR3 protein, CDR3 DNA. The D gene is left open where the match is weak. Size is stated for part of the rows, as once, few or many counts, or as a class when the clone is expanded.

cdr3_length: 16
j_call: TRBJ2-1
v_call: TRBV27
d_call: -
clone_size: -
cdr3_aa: CASSLYTQGLHNEQFF
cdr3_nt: TGTGCCAGCAGTTTGTATACCCAGGGGCTCCACAATGAGCAGTTCTTC

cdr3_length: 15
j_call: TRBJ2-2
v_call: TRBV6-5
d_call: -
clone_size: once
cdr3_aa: CASSYVGANTGELFF
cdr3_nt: TGTGCCAGCAGTTACGTAGGGGCGAACACCGGGGAGCTGTTTTTT

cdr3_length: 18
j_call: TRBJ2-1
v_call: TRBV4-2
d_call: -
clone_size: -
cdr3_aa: CASSQEASGQGSRNEQFF
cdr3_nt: TGTGCCAGCAGCCAAGAAGCCAGTGGGCAGGGGTCGAGAAATGAGCAGTTCTTC

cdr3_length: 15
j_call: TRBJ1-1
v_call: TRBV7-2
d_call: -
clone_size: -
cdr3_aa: CASSLVGARNTEAFF
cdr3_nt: TGTGCCAGCAGCTTAGTGGGGGCGAGAAACACTGAAGCTTTCTTT

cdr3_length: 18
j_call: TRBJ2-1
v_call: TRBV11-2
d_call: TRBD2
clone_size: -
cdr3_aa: CASSPGLAGRGSYNEQFF
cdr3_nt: TGTGCCAGCAGTCCGGGACTAGCGGGAAGGGGCTCCTACAATGAGCAGTTCTTC

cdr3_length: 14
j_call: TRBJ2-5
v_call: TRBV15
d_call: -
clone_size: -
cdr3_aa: CATSREIAIETQYF
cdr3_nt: TGTGCCACCAGCAGAGAGATAGCAATAGAGACCCAGTACTTC

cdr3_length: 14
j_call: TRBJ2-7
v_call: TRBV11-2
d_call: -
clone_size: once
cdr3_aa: CASSLGARTYEQYF
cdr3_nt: TGTGCCAGCAGCTTAGGGGCACGGACCTACGAGCAGTACTTC

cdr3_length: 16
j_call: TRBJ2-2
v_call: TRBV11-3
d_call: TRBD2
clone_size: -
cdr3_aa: CASSLVAGDVTGELFF
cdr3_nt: TGTGCCAGCAGCTTAGTCGCGGGAGATGTCACCGGGGAGCTGTTTTTT

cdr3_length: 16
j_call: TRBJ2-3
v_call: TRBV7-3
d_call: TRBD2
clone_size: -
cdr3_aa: CASSWGRGALTDTQYF
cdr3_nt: TGTGCCAGCAGTTGGGGGAGGGGAGCCCTAACAGATACGCAGTATTTT

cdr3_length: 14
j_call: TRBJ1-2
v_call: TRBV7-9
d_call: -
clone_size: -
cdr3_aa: CASSLYADNYGYTF
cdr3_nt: TGTGCCAGCAGCTTATATGCGGACAACTATGGCTACACCTTC

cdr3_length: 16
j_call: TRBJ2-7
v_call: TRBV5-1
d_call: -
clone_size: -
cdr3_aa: CASSLAGKGSSYEQYF
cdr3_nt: TGCGCCAGCAGCTTGGCCGGGAAGGGAAGCTCCTACGAGCAGTACTTC

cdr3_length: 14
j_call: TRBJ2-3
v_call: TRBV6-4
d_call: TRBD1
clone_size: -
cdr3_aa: CAREGTGVTDTQYF
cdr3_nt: TGTGCCAGGGAGGGGACAGGGGTTACAGATACGCAGTATTTT

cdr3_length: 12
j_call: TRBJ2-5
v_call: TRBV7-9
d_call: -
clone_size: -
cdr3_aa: CASSYRWETQYF
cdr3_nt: TGTGCCAGCAGCTACCGATGGGAGACCCAGTACTTC

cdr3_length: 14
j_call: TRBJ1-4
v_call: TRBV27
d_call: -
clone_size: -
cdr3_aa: CASSPYSTNEKLFF
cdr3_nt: TGTGCCAGCAGTCCATACTCAACTAATGAAAAACTGTTTTTT

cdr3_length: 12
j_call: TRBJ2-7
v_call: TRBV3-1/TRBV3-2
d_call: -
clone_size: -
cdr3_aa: CASSQVPGEQYF
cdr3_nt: TGTGCCAGCAGCCAAGTCCCGGGCGAGCAGTACTTC

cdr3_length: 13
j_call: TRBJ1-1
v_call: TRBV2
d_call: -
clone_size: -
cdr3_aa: CASSGEMSTEAFF
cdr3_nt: TGTGCCAGTTCAGGGGAAATGAGCACTGAAGCTTTCTTT

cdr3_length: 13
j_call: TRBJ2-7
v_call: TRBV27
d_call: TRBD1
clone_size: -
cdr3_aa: CASSRQGSYEQYF
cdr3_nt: TGTGCCAGCAGTAGACAGGGTTCGTACGAGCAGTACTTC

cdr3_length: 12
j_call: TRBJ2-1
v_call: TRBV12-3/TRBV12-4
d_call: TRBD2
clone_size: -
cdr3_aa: CASSFGGTIEFF
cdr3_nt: TGTGCCAGCAGTTTTGGCGGGACTATAGAGTTCTTC

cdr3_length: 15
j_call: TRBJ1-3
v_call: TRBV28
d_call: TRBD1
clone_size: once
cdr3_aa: CASSPGQISGNTIYF
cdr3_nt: TGTGCCAGCAGTCCGGGACAGATCTCTGGAAACACCATATATTTT

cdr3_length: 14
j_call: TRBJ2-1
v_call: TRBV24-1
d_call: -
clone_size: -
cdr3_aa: CATSDGQSYNEQFF
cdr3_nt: TGTGCCACCAGTGATGGACAGAGTTACAATGAGCAGTTCTTC

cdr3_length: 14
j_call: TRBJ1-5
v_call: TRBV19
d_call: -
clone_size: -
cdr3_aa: CASQIKGGTQPQHF
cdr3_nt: TGTGCCAGTCAGATAAAGGGGGGGACTCAGCCCCAGCATTTT

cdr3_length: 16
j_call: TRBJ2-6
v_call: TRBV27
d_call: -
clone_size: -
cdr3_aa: CAGSLVGQSGANVLTF
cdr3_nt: TGTGCCGGCAGTTTAGTGGGACAATCTGGGGCCAACGTCCTGACTTTC

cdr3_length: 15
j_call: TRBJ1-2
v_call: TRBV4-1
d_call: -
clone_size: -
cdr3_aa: CASSHLPQEDYGYTF
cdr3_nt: TGCGCCAGCAGCCATCTTCCCCAGGAGGACTATGGCTACACCTTC

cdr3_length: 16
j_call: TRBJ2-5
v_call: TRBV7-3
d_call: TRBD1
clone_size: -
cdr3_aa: CASSLSGTGGLETQYF
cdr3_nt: TGTGCCAGCAGCTTAAGTGGGACAGGGGGCTTGGAGACCCAGTACTTC

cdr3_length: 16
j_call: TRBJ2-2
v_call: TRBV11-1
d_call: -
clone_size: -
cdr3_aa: CASSLRPNLNTGELFF
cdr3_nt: TGTGCCAGCAGCTTGCGGCCGAACCTAAACACCGGGGAGCTGTTTTTT

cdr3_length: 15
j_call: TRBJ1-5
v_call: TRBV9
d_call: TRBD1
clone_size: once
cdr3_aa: CASSPRTGENQPQHF
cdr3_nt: TGTGCCAGCAGCCCCCGGACAGGCGAAAATCAGCCCCAGCATTTT

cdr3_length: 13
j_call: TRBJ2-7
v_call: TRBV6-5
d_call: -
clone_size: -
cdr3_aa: CASSFRIGYEQYF
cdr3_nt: TGTGCCAGCAGTTTCCGGATAGGATACGAGCAGTACTTC

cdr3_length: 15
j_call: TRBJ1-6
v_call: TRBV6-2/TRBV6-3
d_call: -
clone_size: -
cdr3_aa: CASSYSGQTNSPLHF
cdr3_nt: TGTGCCAGCAGTTACTCAGGACAGACCAATTCACCCCTCCACTTT

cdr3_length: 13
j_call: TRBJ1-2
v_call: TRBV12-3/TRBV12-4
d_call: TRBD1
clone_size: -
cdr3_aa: CASSMTGRYGYTF
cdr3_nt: TGTGCCAGCAGTATGACAGGGCGGTATGGCTACACCTTC

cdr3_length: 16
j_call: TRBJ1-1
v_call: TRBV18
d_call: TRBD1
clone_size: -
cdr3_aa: CASSPLDRVMNTEAFF
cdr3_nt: TGTGCCAGCTCACCATTGGACAGGGTCATGAACACTGAAGCTTTCTTT

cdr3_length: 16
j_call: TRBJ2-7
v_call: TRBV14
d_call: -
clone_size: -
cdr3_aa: CASSQVKGRGPYEQYF
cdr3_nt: TGTGCCAGCAGCCAAGTTAAGGGGCGGGGACCCTACGAGCAGTACTTC

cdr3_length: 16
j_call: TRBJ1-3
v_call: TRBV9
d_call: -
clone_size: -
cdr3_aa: CASSVALMPSGNTIYF
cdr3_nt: TGTGCCAGCAGCGTAGCTCTCATGCCCTCTGGAAACACCATATATTTT

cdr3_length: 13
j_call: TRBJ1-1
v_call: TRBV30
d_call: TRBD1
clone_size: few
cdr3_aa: CAWTRTGGTEAFF
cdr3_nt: TGTGCCTGGACTCGGACAGGGGGCACTGAAGCTTTCTTT

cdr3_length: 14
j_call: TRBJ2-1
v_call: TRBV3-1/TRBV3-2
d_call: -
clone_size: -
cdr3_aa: CASTLSGLYNEQFF
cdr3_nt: TGTGCCAGCACACTTAGCGGACTATACAATGAGCAGTTCTTC

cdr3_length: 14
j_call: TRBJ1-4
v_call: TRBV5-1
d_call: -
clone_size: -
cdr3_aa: CASSLGRMSEKLFF
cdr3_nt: TGCGCCAGCAGCTTGGGGCGAATGAGTGAAAAACTGTTTTTT